This T cell receptor (beta chain) was recorded in a study of T cell responses to AZD1222 COVID-19 vaccine. Profiling relied on immunoSEQ multiplex PCR, and the TCRdb table lists in-frame clones only, not all of them. Of over 150,000 clones in the sample, 87% were seen once. J gave up 4 bases and V 8 bases, and 7 bases lay outside the gene matches. Germline-derived CDR1 and CDR2 are LNHDA and SQIVND (reference sequence). This CDR3 contains 14 residues. Second-dose timings of about 4 or about 12 weeks were pooled. Material: peripheral blood, obtained 28 days after the second AZD1222 dose. The sequence came from an adult who received the AZD1222 COVID-19 vaccine. The V and J genes are TRBV19 and TRBJ1-5, with 8 nucleotides matching TRBD1. The CDR3 bases are TGTGCCAGTGGGGGGACAGGAGTTAATCAGCCCCAGCATTTT. Translation gives CASGGTGVNQPQHF.